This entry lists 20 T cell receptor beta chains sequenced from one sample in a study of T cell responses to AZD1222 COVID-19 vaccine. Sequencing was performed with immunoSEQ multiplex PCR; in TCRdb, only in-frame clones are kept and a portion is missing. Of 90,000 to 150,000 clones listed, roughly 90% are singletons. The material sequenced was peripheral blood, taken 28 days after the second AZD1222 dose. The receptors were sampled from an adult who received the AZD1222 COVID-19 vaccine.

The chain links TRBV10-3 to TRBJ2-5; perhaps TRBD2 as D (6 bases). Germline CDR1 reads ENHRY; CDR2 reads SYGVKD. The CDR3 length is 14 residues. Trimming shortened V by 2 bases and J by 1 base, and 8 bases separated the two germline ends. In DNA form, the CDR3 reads TGTGCCATCAGTGAGGGGGGGATCCAAGAGACCCAGTACTTC. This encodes CAISEGGIQETQYF.

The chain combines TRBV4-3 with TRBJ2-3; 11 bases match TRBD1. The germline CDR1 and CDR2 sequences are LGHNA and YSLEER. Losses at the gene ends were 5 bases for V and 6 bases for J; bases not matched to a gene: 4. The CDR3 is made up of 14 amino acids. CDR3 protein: CASSGDRGWDTQYF. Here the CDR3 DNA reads TGCGCCAGCAGCGGGGACAGGGGGTGGGATACGCAGTATTTT.

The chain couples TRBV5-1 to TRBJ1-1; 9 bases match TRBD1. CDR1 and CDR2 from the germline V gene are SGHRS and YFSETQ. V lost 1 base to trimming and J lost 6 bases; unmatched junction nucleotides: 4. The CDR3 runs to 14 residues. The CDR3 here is CASSLRQGDAEAFF. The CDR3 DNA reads TGCGCCAGCAGCTTGCGACAGGGGGACGCTGAAGCTTTCTTT.

The CDR3, as DNA: TGTGCCAGCAACAAACAGGGTGGCAATCAGCCCCAGCATTTT. This gives the protein CASNKQGGNQPQHF. V and J are TRBV28 and TRBJ1-5, with a weak D call TRBD1 (6 bases). Germline CDR1 MDHEN, CDR2 SYDVKM. The CDR3 totals 14 residues. Trimming pared 7 bases from V and 2 bases from J, leaving 12 bases between. Full variable domain (outside the CDR3, taken from reference TRBV28 and TRBJ1-5): DVKVTQSSRYLVKRTGEKVFLECVQDMDHENMFWYRQDPGLGLRLIYFSYDVKMKEKGDIPEGYSVSREKKERFSLILESASTNQTSMYLCASNKQGGNQPQHFGDGTRLSIL.

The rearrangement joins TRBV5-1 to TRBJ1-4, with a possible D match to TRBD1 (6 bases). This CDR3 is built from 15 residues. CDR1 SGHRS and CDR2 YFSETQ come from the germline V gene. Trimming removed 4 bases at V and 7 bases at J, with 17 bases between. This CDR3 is CASSPGAGEGEKLFF. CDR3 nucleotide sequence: TGCGCCAGCAGCCCTGGGGCAGGGGAGGGTGAAAAACTGTTTTTT.

CDR3 coding DNA: TGTGCCAGCTCAACGGACGGAGATCAGCCCCAGCATTTT. It translates to CASSTDGDQPQHF. This chain links TRBV18 with TRBJ1-5; D call uncertain. Germline V gene sequence: CDR1 KGHSH, CDR2 LQKENI. With 5 bases removed from V and 5 bases from J, the gap between germline ends came to 10 bases. This CDR3 is built from 13 residues.

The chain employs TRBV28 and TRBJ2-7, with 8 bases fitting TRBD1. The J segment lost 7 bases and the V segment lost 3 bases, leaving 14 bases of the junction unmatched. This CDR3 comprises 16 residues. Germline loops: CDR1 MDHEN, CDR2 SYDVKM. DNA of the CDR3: TGTGCCAGCAGTTTGACCGGACAGGGACGAGGGGGGGAGCAGTACTTC. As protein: CASSLTGQGRGGEQYF.

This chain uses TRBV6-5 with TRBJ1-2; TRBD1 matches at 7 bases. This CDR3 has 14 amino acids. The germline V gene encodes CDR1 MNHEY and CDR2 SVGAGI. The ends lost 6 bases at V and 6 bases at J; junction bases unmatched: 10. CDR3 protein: CASSLPGQIDGYTF. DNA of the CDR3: TGTGCCAGCAGCCTACCGGGACAGATAGATGGCTACACCTTC.

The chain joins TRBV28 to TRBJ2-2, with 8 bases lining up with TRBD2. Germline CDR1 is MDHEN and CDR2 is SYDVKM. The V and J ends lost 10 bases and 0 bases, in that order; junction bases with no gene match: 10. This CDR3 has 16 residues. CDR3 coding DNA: TGTGCCATCAACGGCGGGGGGACTGCGAACACCGGGGAGCTGTTTTTT. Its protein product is CAINGGGTANTGELFF.

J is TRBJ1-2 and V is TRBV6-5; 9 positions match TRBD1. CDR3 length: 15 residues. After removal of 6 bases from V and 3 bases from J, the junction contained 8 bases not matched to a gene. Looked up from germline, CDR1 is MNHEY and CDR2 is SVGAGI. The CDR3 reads CASRAGTGMDYGYTF. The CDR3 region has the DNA TGTGCCAGCAGAGCCGGGACAGGGATGGACTATGGCTACACCTTC.

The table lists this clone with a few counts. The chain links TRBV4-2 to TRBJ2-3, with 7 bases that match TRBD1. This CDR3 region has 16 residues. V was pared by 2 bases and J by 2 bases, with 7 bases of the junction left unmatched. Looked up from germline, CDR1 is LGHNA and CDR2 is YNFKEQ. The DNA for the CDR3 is TGTGCCAGCAGCCAATGGGACAGAGAGCACACAGATACGCAGTATTTT. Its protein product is CASSQWDREHTDTQYF.

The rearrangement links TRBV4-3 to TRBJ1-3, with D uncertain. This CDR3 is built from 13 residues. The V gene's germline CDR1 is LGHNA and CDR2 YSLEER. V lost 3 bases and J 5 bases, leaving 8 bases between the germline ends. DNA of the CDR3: TGCGCCAGCAGCCAGGAGACAAGAAACACCATATATTTT. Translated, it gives CASSQETRNTIYF.

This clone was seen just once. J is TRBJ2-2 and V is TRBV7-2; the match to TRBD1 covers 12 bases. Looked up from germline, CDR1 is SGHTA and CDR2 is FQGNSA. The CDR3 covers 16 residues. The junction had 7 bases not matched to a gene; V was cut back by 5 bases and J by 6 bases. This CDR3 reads CASSGDRGRSAGELFF. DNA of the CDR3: TGTGCCAGCAGCGGGGACAGGGGGCGCTCTGCCGGGGAGCTGTTTTTT.

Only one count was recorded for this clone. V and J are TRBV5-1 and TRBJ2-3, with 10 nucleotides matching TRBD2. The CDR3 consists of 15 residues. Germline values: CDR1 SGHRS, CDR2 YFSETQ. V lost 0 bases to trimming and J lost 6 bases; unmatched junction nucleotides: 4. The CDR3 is CASSLGGTSADTQYF. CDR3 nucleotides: TGCGCCAGCAGCTTGGGCGGGACTAGCGCCGATACGCAGTATTTT.

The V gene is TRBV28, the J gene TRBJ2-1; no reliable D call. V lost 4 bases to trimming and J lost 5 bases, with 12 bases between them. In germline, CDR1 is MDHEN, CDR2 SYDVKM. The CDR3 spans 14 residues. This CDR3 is CASSSQSHHNEQFF. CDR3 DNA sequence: TGTGCCAGCAGTTCCCAATCTCACCACAATGAGCAGTTCTTC.

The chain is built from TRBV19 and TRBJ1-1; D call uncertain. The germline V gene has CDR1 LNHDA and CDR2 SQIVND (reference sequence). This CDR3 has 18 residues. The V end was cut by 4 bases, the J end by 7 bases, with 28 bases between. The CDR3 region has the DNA TGTGCCAGTAGTACCCCCTCGGCAGGTCGAACGGGGTACGTTGAAGCTTTCTTT. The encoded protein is CASSTPSAGRTGYVEAFF.

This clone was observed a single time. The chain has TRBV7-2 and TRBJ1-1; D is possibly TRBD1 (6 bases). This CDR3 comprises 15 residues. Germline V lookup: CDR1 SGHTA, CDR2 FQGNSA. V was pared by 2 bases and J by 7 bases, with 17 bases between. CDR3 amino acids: CASSLINGGRGEAFF. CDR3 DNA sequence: TGTGCCAGCAGCTTAATAAACGGGGGCCGTGGTGAAGCTTTCTTT.

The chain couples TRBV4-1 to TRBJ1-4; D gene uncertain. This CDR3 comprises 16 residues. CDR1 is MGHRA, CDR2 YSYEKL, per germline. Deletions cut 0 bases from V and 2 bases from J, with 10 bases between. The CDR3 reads CASSQDHGRTNEKLFF. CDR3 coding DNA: TGCGCCAGCAGCCAAGATCATGGCCGCACTAATGAAAAACTGTTTTTT.

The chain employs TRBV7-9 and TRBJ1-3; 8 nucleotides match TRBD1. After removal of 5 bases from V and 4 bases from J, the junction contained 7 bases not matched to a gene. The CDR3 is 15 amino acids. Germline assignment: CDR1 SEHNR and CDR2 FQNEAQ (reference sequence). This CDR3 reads CASSLDRGKGNTIYF. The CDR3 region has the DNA TGTGCCAGCAGCCTCGACAGGGGCAAAGGAAACACCATATATTTT.

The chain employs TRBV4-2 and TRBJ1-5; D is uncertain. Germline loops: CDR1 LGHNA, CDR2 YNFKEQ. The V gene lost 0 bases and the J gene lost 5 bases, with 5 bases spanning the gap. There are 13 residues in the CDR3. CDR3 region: CASSQESHQPQHF. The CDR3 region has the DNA TGTGCCAGCAGCCAAGAATCCCATCAGCCCCAGCATTTT.